The 11 T cell receptor beta chains presented below share a single source sample, sequenced in a study of shared clonotypes between healthy human individuals. The data were produced by immunoSEQ multiplex PCR, yet TCRdb's version contains in-frame clones alone and is incomplete. Here the sample spans some 1 million clones, more than 65% being singletons. Sequencing was done on a sample of memory CD4+ T cells sorted from blood. Indicated subset: CD45RA-negative fraction. The receptors derive from a man younger than 30 in good health.

V and J are TRBV6-5 and TRBJ1-1; D remains ambiguous. V lost 6 bases and J 2 bases, leaving 10 bases between the germline ends. Germline V gives CDR1 MNHEY, CDR2 SVGAGI. The CDR3 is 13 residues long. CDR3 sequence reads: CASRRGRNTEAFF. DNA for the CDR3: TGTGCCAGCAGACGCGGACGAAACACTGAAGCTTTCTTT.

Note on this clone: The sample carries other DNA sequences with the same CDR3. The V call is TRBV30, the J call TRBJ1-1; a weak D match, TRBD1 (5 bases). The germline V and J ends were trimmed by 0 bases and 0 bases, with 5 bases remaining between them. Germline V gives CDR1 GTSNPN, CDR2 SVGIG (reference sequence). This CDR3 comprises 13 residues. CDR3 residues: CAWSVQVNTEAFF. The CDR3 region has the DNA TGTGCCTGGAGTGTACAGGTGAACACTGAAGCTTTCTTT.

On this clone itself: Other DNA sequences in the sample encode the same CDR3. The rearrangement uses TRBV2 and TRBJ2-7, with D hard to call. Germline CDR1 reads SNHLY; CDR2 reads FYNNEI. The CDR3 length is 11 residues. Trimming removed 4 bases from V and 3 bases from J, with 4 bases in between. The CDR3 region has the DNA TGTGCCAGCAGTGGGAGCTACGAGCAGTACTTC. It is translated as CASSGSYEQYF. The whole variable domain, filled in from reference TRBV2 and TRBJ2-7, reads EPEVTQTPSHQVTQMGQEVILRCVPISNHLYFYWYRQILGQKVEFLVSFYNNEISEKSEIFDDQFSVERPDGSNFTLKIRSTKLEDSAMYFCASSGSYEQYFGPGTRLTVT.

This chain uses TRBV6-5 with TRBJ1-5, with D uncertain. The V gene's germline CDR1 is MNHEY and CDR2 SVGAGI. V gave up 5 bases and J gave up 3 bases, with 11 bases separating them. The CDR3 consists of 14 residues. CDR3 loop: CASSDRRTNQPQHF. For the CDR3, the DNA is TGTGCCAGCAGTGACCGACGGACCAATCAGCCCCAGCATTTT.

This chain links TRBV6-1 with TRBJ1-6; the D is unclear. The germline V gene has CDR1 MNHNS and CDR2 SASEGT. The CDR3 length is 14 residues. Trimming cost V 0 bases and J 4 bases, with 4 bases left between them. CDR3 region: CASSEAQYNSPLHF. The CDR3 region has the DNA TGTGCCAGCAGTGAAGCCCAATATAATTCACCCCTCCACTTT.

This clone was observed a handful of times. The gene calls are TRBV30 and TRBJ1-6; D gene uncertain. The V end lost 0 bases, the J end lost 0 bases, and 9 bases lay between the germline ends. CDR1 GTSNPN and CDR2 SVGIG come from the germline V gene (reference sequence). CDR3 length: 16 amino acids. For the CDR3, the DNA is TGTGCCTGGAGTGTCTCAGAGAGCTCCTATAATTCACCCCTCCACTTT. Its protein product is CAWSVSESSYNSPLHF.

V and J are TRBV7-9 and TRBJ2-5; 8 nucleotides match TRBD2. Germline lookup yields CDR1 SEHNR and CDR2 FQNEAQ (reference sequence). This CDR3 contains 15 residues. After removal of 5 bases from V and 5 bases from J, the junction contained 10 bases not matched to a gene. The CDR3 sequence: CASSTGRVRLETQYF. The CDR3 DNA is TGTGCCAGCAGCACCGGGAGGGTGAGGTTGGAGACCCAGTACTTC.

The chain couples TRBV11-2 to TRBJ1-4, with TRBD1 as a possible D gene (5 bases). Trimming took off 5 bases at V and 8 bases at J, with 12 bases between the two ends. Germline V gives CDR1 SGHAT, CDR2 FQNNGV. The CDR3 is 13 residues long. The CDR3 DNA is TGTGCCAGCAGCCCACAGGAGTCGGAAAAACTGTTTTTT. This encodes CASSPQESEKLFF.

The chain couples TRBV5-6 to TRBJ1-2; possible D gene TRBD1, 5 bases. The germline V and J ends were trimmed by 3 bases and 7 bases, with 13 bases remaining between them. Per germline, CDR1 SGHDT and CDR2 YYEEEE. This CDR3 spans 13 amino acids. CDR3 in DNA: TGTGCCAGCAGCTGGTCCAGGGTACCTGGCTACACCTTC. It codes for CASSWSRVPGYTF.

The DNA of the CDR3 is TGTGCCAGCAGTCAGTCGGAGGGGGGCCCAAATGAGCAGTTCTTC. Its translation: CASSQSEGGPNEQFF. This chain connects TRBV6-1 to TRBJ2-1; D may match TRBD1 or TRBD2 (6 bases each). Germline lookup yields CDR1 MNHNS and CDR2 SASEGT. V was shortened by 5 bases and J by 7 bases, with 18 bases between the two germline ends. This CDR3 spans 15 amino acids.

The genes are TRBV7-2 and TRBJ2-3; 8 bases are a match to TRBD1. The CDR3 is 14 residues long. V lost 4 bases, J lost 1 base, and 1 base stayed unmatched. Per germline, CDR1 SGHTA and CDR2 FQGNSA. CDR3 nucleotides: TGTGCCAGCAGCTCAGGGGGCGGCACAGATACGCAGTATTTT. Translating it yields CASSSGGGTDTQYF. The variable domain in full, with the rest retrieved from reference TRBV7-2 and TRBJ2-3, is GAGVSQSPSNKVTEKGKDVELRCDPISGHTALYWYRQSLGQGLEFLIYFQGNSAPDKSGLPSDRFSAERTGGSVSTLTIQRTQQEDSAVYLCASSSGGGTDTQYFGPGTRLTVL.